A single sample gave rise to the 31 T cell receptor beta chains below, sequenced in a study of T cells after yellow fever vaccination (dated by TCRdb to the late 2010s). Per the publication, the treatment or condition label means: live attenuated yellow fever vaccine strain. Library creation used 5' RACE. The data were produced on an Illumina HiSeq 2500. TCRdb cleaned the public reads at Q25 with fastp, built clones with MiXCR and kept in-frame beta chains. Each CDR3 protein gets just one entry, which takes the most common genes and DNA from the rows behind it. The sample data list about 350,000 distinct CDR3 sequences, and roughly 10% of these were observed just once. Of the sample, 15% to 20% falls within the top ten clones. This material consisted of PBMCs, taken on the day of the first yellow fever vaccination. The receptor source for this set is a young man who received the YFV17D yellow fever vaccine.

This clonotype was seen ten or more times. This sequence joins TRBV6-1 and TRBJ2-7; D might be TRBD2 (6 bases). V was trimmed by 1 base and J by 0 bases, leaving 10 bases between them. The CDR3 is 15 amino acids. The V gene's germline CDR1 is MNHNS and CDR2 SASEGT. The CDR3 protein is CASSEGDSSSYEQYF. In nucleotides, the CDR3 is TGTGCCAGCAGTGAAGGGGACTCGAGCTCCTACGAGCAGTACTTC.

This clonotype was observed a handful of times. The chain is built from TRBV12-3 or TRBV12-4 and TRBJ1-6; D is ambiguous. The germline V and J ends were trimmed by 6 bases and 2 bases, with 8 bases remaining between them. This CDR3 is built from 14 residues. This chain's CDR3 is CASRIDPYNSPLHF. The CDR3 DNA sequence: TGTGCCAGCAGGATTGATCCCTATAATTCACCCCTCCACTTT.

In this sample, this clonotype turned up a few times. The rearrangement joins TRBV27 to TRBJ2-5; 8 positions match TRBD1. The CDR3 length is 15 residues. CDR1 is MNHEY, CDR2 SMNVEV, per germline (reference sequence). V shed 6 bases, J shed 2 bases, and the junction held 8 bases outside the gene matches. CDR3 in amino acids: CASSPIQGEQETQYF. Here the CDR3 DNA reads TGTGCCAGCAGCCCAATACAGGGGGAACAAGAGACCCAGTACTTC.

This clonotype was detected many times. J is TRBJ2-1 and V is TRBV20-1; 8 nucleotides line up with TRBD2. CDR3 length equals 15 residues. Germline trimming cut 0 bases from V and 2 bases from J; bases unmatched to any gene: 3. Germline CDR1 reads DFQATT; CDR2 reads SNEGSKA (reference sequence). CDR3 loop: CSARDAAGAYNEQFF. CDR3 DNA: TGCAGTGCTAGAGACGCAGCGGGGGCCTACAATGAGCAGTTCTTC.

DNA of the CDR3: TGCAGTGCTAGGCCGGGACTAGGGTTTTTGAGGGGGGAGCTGTTTTTT. Amino acids: CSARPGLGFLRGELFF. The chain recombines TRBV20-1 with TRBJ2-2; TRBD2 agrees at 8 bases. J gave up 8 bases and V 3 bases, and 14 bases lay outside the gene matches. The CDR3 spans 16 residues. Germline lookup yields CDR1 DFQATT and CDR2 SNEGSKA (reference sequence).

This clonotype was found a few times. V is TRBV20-1 and J is TRBJ2-2; TRBD2 might be the D (5 bases). Germline CDR1 is DFQATT and CDR2 is SNEGSKA (reference sequence). The CDR3 loop spans 14 amino acids. The germline V and J ends were trimmed by 3 bases and 0 bases, with 8 bases remaining between them. CDR3 DNA sequence: TGCAGTGCTAGTAATAGCGCGAACACCGGGGAGCTGTTTTTT. As protein: CSASNSANTGELFF.

This clonotype has more than one count but fewer than ten. The chain combines TRBV10-3 with TRBJ1-2; no clear D. CDR1 is ENHRY, CDR2 SYGVKD, per germline. The germline V and J ends were trimmed by 0 bases and 8 bases, with 16 bases remaining between them. The CDR3 is 15 amino acids. The chain's CDR3 is CAISESSDRVWGYTF. The CDR3, as DNA: TGTGCCATCAGTGAGTCGTCGGATCGGGTTTGGGGCTACACCTTC.

This clonotype was seen only a few times. The chain couples TRBV10-3 to TRBJ1-5; D perhaps matches TRBD1 (5 bases). Between the trimmed V and J ends, which lost 5 bases and 2 bases, there was a span of 13 bases. In germline, CDR1 is ENHRY, CDR2 SYGVKD. The CDR3 contains 15 residues. The CDR3 sequence: CAISPAWGGNQPQHF. The CDR3 nucleotides are TGTGCCATCAGTCCCGCCTGGGGGGGCAATCAGCCCCAGCATTTT.

This chain joins TRBV6-1 and TRBJ2-5; TRBD1 is a possible D gene (6 bases). Trimming took 6 bases from V and 2 from J, leaving 13 bases between them. This CDR3 comprises 14 residues. Germline loops: CDR1 MNHNS, CDR2 SASEGT. Written as DNA, the CDR3 is TGTGCCAGCAGATTGATCGGACAGCAAGAGACCCAGTACTTC. Amino acids: CASRLIGQQETQYF.

This clonotype occurred many times. The chain uses TRBV6-2 or TRBV6-3 and TRBJ1-2, with TRBD1 identical over 10 bases. Per germline, CDR1 MNHEY and CDR2 SVGEGT. After removal of 6 bases from V and 9 bases from J, the junction contained 7 bases not matched to a gene. The CDR3 sequence is 13 residues long. CDR3 sequence: CASRPGQGFRYTF. Written as DNA, the CDR3 is TGTGCCAGCAGACCGGGACAGGGGTTTCGCTACACCTTC.

The chain joins TRBV29-1 to TRBJ1-1, with no clear D. CDR1 is SQVTM and CDR2 is ANQGSEA in the germline V gene. Trimming removed 7 bases at V and 4 bases at J, with 22 bases between. The CDR3 is made up of 15 amino acids. The CDR3 loop is CSATPSLLRGTEAFF. CDR3 DNA: TGCAGCGCTACCCCCTCATTACTCCGGGGCACTGAAGCTTTCTTT.

Turning to this clonotype: The CDR3 does not end in the conserved phenylalanine or tryptophan, so this is likely a read error. V and J are TRBV5-1 and TRBJ2-7; 9 bases are shared with TRBD1. V trimming: 7 bases; J trimming: 7 bases; junction bases outside the gene matches: 18. The CDR3 spans 16 residues. The germline V gene has CDR1 SGHRS and CDR2 YFSETQ. CDR3 DNA: TGCGCCAGCTCTATATCCGGGGACAGGGATCCAAGAGAGCAGTACCTC. Translating gives CASSISGDRDPREQYL.

This clonotype turned up a few times. The chain is built from TRBV7-2 and TRBJ2-7; D unclear. The V and J ends lost 5 bases and 9 bases respectively, with 20 bases between them. This CDR3 spans 14 amino acids. The germline gives CDR1 SGHTA, CDR2 FQGNSA. CDR3 in amino acids: CASSQYNGRLGQYF. The CDR3 coding sequence is TGTGCCAGCAGCCAATACAACGGCCGGCTAGGGCAGTACTTC.

J is TRBJ2-7 and V is TRBV6-6; D remains unclear. Trimming shortened V by 6 bases and J by 6 bases, and 15 bases separated the two germline ends. The CDR3 spans 13 residues. Germline loops: CDR1 MNHNY, CDR2 SVGAGI (reference sequence). The CDR3 bases are TGTGCCAGCAGCCGGGCCCCGACGGCCGAGCAGTACTTC. As protein: CASSRAPTAEQYF.

This clonotype was counted a few times. The chain joins TRBV24-1 to TRBJ2-5; weak D call: TRBD2 (7 bases). Germline lookup yields CDR1 KGHDR and CDR2 SFDVKD. The CDR3 spans 16 residues. V lost 3 bases to trimming and J lost 4 bases, with 17 bases between them. The CDR3 region is CATSDGGRGAGETQYF. In DNA, the CDR3 is TGTGCCACCAGTGATGGAGGGAGGGGGGCCGGAGAGACCCAGTACTTC.

This clonotype was recorded a few times. CDR3 residues: CSGLTGNGYTF. As DNA, the CDR3 is TGCAGCGGTTTGACAGGAAATGGCTACACCTTC. V usage is TRBV29-1 and J usage is TRBJ1-2, with a possible D match to TRBD1 (6 bases). Between the trimmed V and J ends, which lost 7 bases and 6 bases, there was a span of 12 bases. CDR3 length equals 11 residues. Germline CDR1 reads SQVTM; CDR2 reads ANQGSEA.

The rearrangement joins TRBV7-2 to TRBJ2-7, with D maybe TRBD1 (5 bases). Germline CDR1 reads SGHTA; CDR2 reads FQGNSA. Trimming shortened V by 5 bases and J by 6 bases, and 20 bases separated the two germline ends. This CDR3 comprises 15 residues. The DNA of the CDR3 is TGTGCCAGCAGCCCCAAGTCTCGGCAGGGAAGCGAGCAGTACTTC. Its protein product is CASSPKSRQGSEQYF.

V and J are TRBV12-3 or TRBV12-4 and TRBJ2-1; D ambiguous. The CDR3 extends over 13 amino acids. V was shortened by 2 bases and J by 7 bases, with 9 bases between the two germline ends. CDR3 in amino acids: CASSLSATNEQFF. The CDR3 DNA follows: TGTGCCAGCAGTTTATCCGCGACAAATGAGCAGTTCTTC.

This clonotype has a handful of counts. This chain links TRBV7-6 with TRBJ1-2; TRBD1 might be the D (5 bases). Germline CDR1 and CDR2: SGHVS and FNYEAQ. V lost 1 base, J lost 7 bases, and 16 bases lay in between. CDR3 length equals 15 residues. The CDR3 loop reads CASSLEGTRGSGYTF. The CDR3 DNA follows: TGTGCCAGCAGCTTAGAAGGGACCAGAGGAAGTGGCTACACCTTC. The entire variable domain, with the rest obtained from reference TRBV7-6 and TRBJ1-2, is as follows: GAGVSQSPRYKVTKRGQDVALRCDPISGHVSLYWYRQALGQGPEFLTYFNYEAQQDKSGLPNDRFSAERPEGSISTLTIQRTEQRDSAMYRCASSLEGTRGSGYTFGSGTRLTVV.

V usage is TRBV7-8 and J usage is TRBJ1-2; D not resolved. The CDR3 is 13 amino acids. Trimming removed 4 bases from V and 5 bases from J, with 11 bases in between. Germline V CDR1 and CDR2: SGHVS, FQNEAQ. CDR3 protein: CASSSDQPYGYTF. The CDR3 DNA follows: TGTGCCAGCAGCTCGGACCAGCCTTATGGCTACACCTTC.

This clonotype was found many times. The chain combines TRBV7-7 with TRBJ2-3; TRBD1 matches at 12 bases. Germline CDR1 reads SSHAT; CDR2 reads FNYEAQ (reference sequence). The CDR3 totals 15 residues. V lost 1 base and J lost 7; bases outside the gene matches: 3. The CDR3 DNA reads TGTGCCAGCAGCTTAGAAGGGACAGGGGGCCATACGCAGTATTTT. This sequence encodes CASSLEGTGGHTQYF.

The chain joins TRBV19 to TRBJ2-2; 8 bases line up with TRBD1. The CDR3 is made up of 15 amino acids. V trimming: 4 bases; J trimming: 7 bases; junction bases outside the gene matches: 8. The germline CDR1 and CDR2 sequences are LNHDA and SQIVND (reference sequence). CDR3 DNA: TGTGCCAGTAGTAGGACCGGACAGGGCGGCGGGGAGCTGTTTTTT. Its protein product is CASSRTGQGGGELFF.

This clonotype was seen a few times. The chain's CDR3 is CASSVGTTGGETQYF. The CDR3 DNA reads as TGTGCCAGCAGCGTTGGGACGACGGGGGGGGAGACCCAGTACTTC. The rearrangement links TRBV11-2 to TRBJ2-5, with TRBD2 identical over 8 bases. The CDR3 is made up of 15 amino acids. Germline-derived CDR1 and CDR2 are SGHAT and FQNNGV. V trimming: 5 bases; J trimming: 5 bases; junction bases outside the gene matches: 10.

This rearrangement joins TRBV10-1 to TRBJ2-1; 10 nucleotides match TRBD1. With V trimmed by 5 bases and J by 10 bases, 8 bases remained unmatched. Germline loops: CDR1 WNHNN, CDR2 SYGVQD (reference sequence). The CDR3 spans 14 residues. For the CDR3, the DNA is TGCGCCAGCAGTCGGGACAGGGGCGCCGGGGAGCAGTTCTTC. This sequence encodes CASSRDRGAGEQFF.

This clonotype was counted a few times. The gene calls are TRBV24-1 and TRBJ2-1, with 13 bases fitting TRBD2. This CDR3 contains 16 residues. The V gene end was trimmed by 4 bases and the J gene end by 7 bases; junction bases not matched to a gene: 6. In germline, CDR1 is KGHDR, CDR2 SFDVKD. CDR3 nucleotides: TGTGCCACCAGTGAGGCCGGGACTAGCGGGGCTAATGAGCAGTTCTTC. This translates into CATSEAGTSGANEQFF.

This clonotype is deemed medium-sized. V usage is TRBV7-9 and J usage is TRBJ2-7; no clear D gene. CDR3 size: 11 residues. CDR1 is SEHNR and CDR2 is FQNEAQ in the germline V gene (reference sequence). V gave up 6 bases and J gave up 4 bases, with 7 bases separating them. The CDR3 coding sequence is TGTGCCAGCAGTAACCGTTACGAGCAGTACTTC. This translates into CASSNRYEQYF.

This clonotype was counted only a few times. The V and J genes are TRBV9 and TRBJ2-2; D is unclear. Germline V CDR1 and CDR2: SGDLS, YYNGEE. The CDR3 spans 18 residues. Trimming left V 4 bases short and J 3 bases short, with 22 bases between. Here the CDR3 DNA reads TGTGCCAGCAGCATTCGTGGTGGGCAAAGCGACTACACCGGGGAGCTGTTTTTT. This encodes CASSIRGGQSDYTGELFF.

The chain combines TRBV20-1 with TRBJ2-5; a possible D gene is TRBD2 (7 bases). This CDR3 contains 14 residues. Trimming cost V 0 bases and J 4 bases, with 12 bases left between them. The germline CDR1 and CDR2 sequences are DFQATT and SNEGSKA (reference sequence). The CDR3 spells CSARDLRGGETQYF. In DNA, the CDR3 is TGCAGTGCTAGAGATCTGAGGGGGGGAGAGACCCAGTACTTC.

The chain carries TRBV18 and TRBJ2-5, with D unresolved. CDR3 size: 13 residues. Germline V gene data show CDR1 as KGHSH and CDR2 as LQKENI. V was cut by 2 bases and J by 5 bases, with 9 bases left in between. CDR3 DNA: TGTGCCAGCTCACCAGGGGTCATCGAGACCCAGTACTTC. Translation: CASSPGVIETQYF.

The rearrangement uses TRBV5-1 and TRBJ2-3; D tentatively reads TRBD1 or TRBD2 (5 bases each). There are 14 residues in the CDR3. Germline assignment: CDR1 SGHRS and CDR2 YFSETQ. Trimming removed 4 bases from V and 2 bases from J, with 11 bases in between. This chain's CDR3 is CASSVGRNTDTQYF. CDR3 nucleotide sequence: TGCGCCAGCAGCGTGGGACGGAACACAGATACGCAGTATTTT.

This clonotype was seen only a few times. The rearrangement joins TRBV15 to TRBJ2-7; D assignment may be TRBD1 or TRBD2 (5 bases each). The CDR3 is 13 amino acids. Germline CDR1 LNHNV, CDR2 YYDKDF (reference sequence). The ends were cut back, 5 bases at V and 6 bases at J, with 14 bases in the middle. The CDR3 loop reads CATSWRQGGEQYV. In DNA, the CDR3 is TGTGCCACCAGCTGGAGGCAGGGTGGCGAGCAGTACGTC.